This T cell receptor (beta chain) came from a study of T cells after yellow fever vaccination. The overall study: Researchers used SMART-Seq v4 Ultra Low Input to prepare fractions that had low cell numbers.

The study, taken as a whole, reports: Clonotype sharing between CD4 and CD8 compartments was small. After the booster, about 95% of CD4 and about nine tenths of CD8 primary-response clones were re-detected.

5'RACE template switching added a universal primer site and UMIs to TCR cDNA. Using its own MiXCR run on the 5' RACE reads, TCRdb lists one record per CDR3 protein. Here the sample spans 350,000 or so distinct CDR3 sequences, around 8.1% being singletons. CDR1 and CDR2 (germline): LNHDA, SQIVND (reference sequence). This CDR3 region has 11 residues. V was shortened by 3 bases and J by 8 bases, with 5 bases between the two germline ends. Comment on this clonotype: Its target is unknown.

The clonotype was recovered from a man aged 18 to 29 who received the YFV17D yellow fever vaccine. This rearrangement joins TRBV19 to TRBJ2-1; D not resolved. The sample in question was PBMCs, obtained about 41 days after the first yellow fever vaccination. The CDR3 here is CASSIVDEQFF. The CDR3 DNA sequence: TGTGCCAGTAGTATCGTGGATGAGCAGTTCTTC.